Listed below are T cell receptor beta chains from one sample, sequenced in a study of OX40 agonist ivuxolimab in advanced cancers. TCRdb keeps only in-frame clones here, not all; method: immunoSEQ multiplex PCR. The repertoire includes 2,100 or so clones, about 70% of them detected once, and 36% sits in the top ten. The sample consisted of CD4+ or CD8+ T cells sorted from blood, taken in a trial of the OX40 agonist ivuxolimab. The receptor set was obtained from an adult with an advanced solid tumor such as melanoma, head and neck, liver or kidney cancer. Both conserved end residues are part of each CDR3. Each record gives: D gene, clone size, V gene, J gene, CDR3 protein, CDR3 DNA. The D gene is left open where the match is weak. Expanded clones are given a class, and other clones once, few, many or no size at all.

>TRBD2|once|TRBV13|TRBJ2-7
CASSEGTSGFSYEQYF
TGTGCCAGCAGTGAAGGGACTAGCGGTTTCTCCTACGAGCAGTACTTC
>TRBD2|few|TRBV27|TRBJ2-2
CASSSQGLAGGDAGELFF
TGTGCCAGCAGTTCCCAAGGACTAGCGGGAGGAGACGCCGGGGAGCTGTTTTTT
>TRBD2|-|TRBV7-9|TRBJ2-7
CASSYSAGGYEQYF
TGTGCCAGCAGCTACAGCGCGGGAGGCTACGAGCAGTACTTC
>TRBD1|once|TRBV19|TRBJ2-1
CASSIDWTGYLAEQFF
TGTGCCAGTAGTATAGATTGGACAGGGTACCTTGCCGAGCAGTTCTTC
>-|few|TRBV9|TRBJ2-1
CASSYNEQFF
TGTGCCAGCAGTTACAATGAGCAGTTCTTC